This T cell receptor (beta chain) is from a study of T cell responses to AZD1222 COVID-19 vaccine. CDR3 size: 14 residues. Deletions cut 5 bases from V and 0 bases from J, with 11 bases between. Germline CDR1 SGHNT, CDR2 YYREEE (reference sequence). Libraries were prepared by immunoSEQ multiplex PCR; TCRdb keeps only in-frame clonotypes and omits some of them. The table records 160,000 or so clones, almost 90% of them present only once. The sequencing used peripheral blood, collected on day 0 of AZD1222 vaccination. This TCR was sampled from an adult in good health. The chain links TRBV5-4 to TRBJ1-1; TRBD1 is a possible D gene (6 bases). This chain's CDR3 is CASSQDSMNTEAFF. The CDR3 region has the DNA TGTGCCAGCAGTCAGGACAGTATGAACACTGAAGCTTTCTTT.